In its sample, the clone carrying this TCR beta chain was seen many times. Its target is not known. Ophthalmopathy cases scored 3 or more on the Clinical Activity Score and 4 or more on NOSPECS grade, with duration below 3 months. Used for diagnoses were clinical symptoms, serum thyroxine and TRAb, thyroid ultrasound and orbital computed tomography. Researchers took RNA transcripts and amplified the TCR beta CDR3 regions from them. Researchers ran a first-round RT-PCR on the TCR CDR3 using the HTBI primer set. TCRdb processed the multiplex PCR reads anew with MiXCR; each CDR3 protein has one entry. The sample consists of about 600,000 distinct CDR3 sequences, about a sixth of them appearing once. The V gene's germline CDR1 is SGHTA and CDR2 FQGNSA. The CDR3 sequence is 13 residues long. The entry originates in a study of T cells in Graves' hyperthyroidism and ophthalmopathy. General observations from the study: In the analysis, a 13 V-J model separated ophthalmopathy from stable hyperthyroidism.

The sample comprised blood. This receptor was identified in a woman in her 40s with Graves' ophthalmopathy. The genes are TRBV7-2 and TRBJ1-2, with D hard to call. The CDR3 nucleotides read TGTGCTATCGCTCGGGGAGGGCCTTATGGCTACACCTTC. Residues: CAIARGGPYGYTF.